A single T cell receptor beta chain is shown here with its context. The source of the sample is a study of somatic mutations in cytotoxic T cells in rheumatoid arthritis. Using immunoSEQ multiplex PCR, the repertoire was profiled, and TCRdb retains in-frame clones only, with some absent. The top ten clones hold about 30% of a sample with 3,500 or so clones, approximately 83% of them seen once. V was trimmed by 3 bases and J by 0 bases, leaving 12 bases between them. Germline V gene sequence: CDR1 MNHEY, CDR2 SMNVEV (reference sequence). The CDR3 extends over 15 amino acids. The receptor was isolated from a man aged 50-59 years with rheumatoid arthritis. The specimen sequenced was CD8+ T cells sorted from blood. The chain joins TRBV27 to TRBJ2-7; a weak D match, TRBD2 (7 bases). The CDR3 nucleotides read TGTGCCAGCAGTTTGGGGGGGCTGTCCTCCTACGAGCAGTACTTC. As protein: CASSLGGLSSYEQYF.